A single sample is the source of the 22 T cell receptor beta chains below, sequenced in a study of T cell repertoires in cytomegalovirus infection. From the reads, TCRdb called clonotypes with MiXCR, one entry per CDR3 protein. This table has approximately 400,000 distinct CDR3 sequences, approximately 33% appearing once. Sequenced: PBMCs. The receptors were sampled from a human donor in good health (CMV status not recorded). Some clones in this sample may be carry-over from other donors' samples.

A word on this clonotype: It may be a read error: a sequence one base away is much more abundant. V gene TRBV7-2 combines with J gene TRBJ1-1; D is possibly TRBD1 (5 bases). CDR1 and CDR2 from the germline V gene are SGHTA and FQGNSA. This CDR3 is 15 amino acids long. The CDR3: CVSSLAPAGLTEAFF. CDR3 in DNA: TGTGTCAGCAGCTTAGCGCCCGCAGGGTTGACTGAAGCTTTCTTT.

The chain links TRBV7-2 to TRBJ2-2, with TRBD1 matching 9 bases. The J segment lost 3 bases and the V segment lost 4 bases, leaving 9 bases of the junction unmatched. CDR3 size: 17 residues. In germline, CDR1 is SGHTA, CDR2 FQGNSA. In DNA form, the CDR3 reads TGTGCCAGCAGCTCCACTGGATGGACAGGGGACACCGGGGAGCTGTTTTTT. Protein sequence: CASSSTGWTGDTGELFF.

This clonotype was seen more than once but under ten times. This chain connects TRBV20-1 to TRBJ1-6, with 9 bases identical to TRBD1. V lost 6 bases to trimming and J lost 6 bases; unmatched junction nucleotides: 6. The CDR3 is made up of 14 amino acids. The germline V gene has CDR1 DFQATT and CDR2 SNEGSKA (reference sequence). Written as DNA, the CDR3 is TGCAGTGCGCGAGAGGGACAGGGTAATTCACCCCTCCACTTT. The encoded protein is CSAREGQGNSPLHF.

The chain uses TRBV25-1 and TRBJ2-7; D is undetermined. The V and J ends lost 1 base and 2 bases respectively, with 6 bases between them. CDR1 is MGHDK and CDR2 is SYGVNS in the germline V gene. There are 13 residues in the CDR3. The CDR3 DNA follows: TGTGCCAGCAGTGAATTTTCGACCTACGAGCAGTACTTC. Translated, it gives CASSEFSTYEQYF.

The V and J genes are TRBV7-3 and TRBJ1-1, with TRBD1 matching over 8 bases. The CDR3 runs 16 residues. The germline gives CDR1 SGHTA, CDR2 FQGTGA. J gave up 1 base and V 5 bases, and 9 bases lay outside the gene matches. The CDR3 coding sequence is TGTGCCAGCAGCCCTAGGAACAGGGGGGCGAACACTGAAGCTTTCTTT. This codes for CASSPRNRGANTEAFF.

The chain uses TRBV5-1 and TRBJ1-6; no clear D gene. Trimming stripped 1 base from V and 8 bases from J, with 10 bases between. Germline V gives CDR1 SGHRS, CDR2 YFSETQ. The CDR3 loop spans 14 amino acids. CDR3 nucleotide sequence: TGCGCCAGCAGCTTGAGCCCTGGGGATTCACCCCTCCACTTT. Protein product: CASSLSPGDSPLHF. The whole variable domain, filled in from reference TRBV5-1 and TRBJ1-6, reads KAGVTQTPRYLIKTRGQQVTLSCSPISGHRSVSWYQQTPGQGLQFLFEYFSETQRNKGNFPGRFSGRQFSNSRSEMNVSTLELGDSALYLCASSLSPGDSPLHFGNGTRLTVT.

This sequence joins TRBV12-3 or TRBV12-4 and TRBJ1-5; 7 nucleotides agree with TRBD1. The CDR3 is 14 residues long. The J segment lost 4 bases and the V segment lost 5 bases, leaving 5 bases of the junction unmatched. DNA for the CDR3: TGTGCCAGCAGTGGAGACAGGGTGAATCAGCCCCAGCATTTT. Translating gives CASSGDRVNQPQHF.

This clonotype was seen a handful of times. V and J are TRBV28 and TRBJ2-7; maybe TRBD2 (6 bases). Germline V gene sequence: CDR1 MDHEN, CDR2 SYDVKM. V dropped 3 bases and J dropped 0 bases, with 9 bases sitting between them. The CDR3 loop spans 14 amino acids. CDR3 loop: CASSFRGSSYEQYF. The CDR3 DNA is TGTGCCAGCAGTTTCCGGGGGAGCTCCTACGAGCAGTACTTC.

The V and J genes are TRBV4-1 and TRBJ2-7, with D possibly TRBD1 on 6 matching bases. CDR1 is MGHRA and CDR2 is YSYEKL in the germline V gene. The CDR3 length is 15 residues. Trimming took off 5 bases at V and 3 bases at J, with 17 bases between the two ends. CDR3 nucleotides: TGCGCCAGCAGCTACCCTGGACGACAGGACTACGAGCAGTACTTC. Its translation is CASSYPGRQDYEQYF.

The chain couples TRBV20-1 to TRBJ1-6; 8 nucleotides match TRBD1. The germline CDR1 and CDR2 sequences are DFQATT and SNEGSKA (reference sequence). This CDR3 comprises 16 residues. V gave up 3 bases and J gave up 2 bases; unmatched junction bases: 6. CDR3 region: CSARDGQGAYNSPLHF. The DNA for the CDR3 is TGCAGTGCTAGGGATGGACAGGGCGCCTATAATTCACCCCTCCACTTT.

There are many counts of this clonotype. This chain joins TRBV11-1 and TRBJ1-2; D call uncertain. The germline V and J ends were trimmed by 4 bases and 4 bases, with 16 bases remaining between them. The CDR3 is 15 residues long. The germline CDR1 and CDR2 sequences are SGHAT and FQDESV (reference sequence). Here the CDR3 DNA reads TGTGCCAGCAGCTCCACCCCACAAGGCGGCTATGGCTACACCTTC. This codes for CASSSTPQGGYGYTF. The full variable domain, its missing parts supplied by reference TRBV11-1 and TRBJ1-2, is EAEVAQSPRYKITEKSQAVAFWCDPISGHATLYWYRQILGQGPELLVQFQDESVVDDSQLPKDRFSAERLKGVDSTLKIQPAELGDSAMYLCASSSTPQGGYGYTFGSGTRLTVV.

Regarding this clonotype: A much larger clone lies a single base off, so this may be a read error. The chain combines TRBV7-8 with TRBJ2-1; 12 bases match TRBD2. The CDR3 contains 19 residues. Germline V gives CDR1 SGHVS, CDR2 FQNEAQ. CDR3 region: CSSSRETSGGTRINNEQFF. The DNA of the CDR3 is TGTTCCAGCAGTCGTGAAACTAGCGGGGGGACCAGGATTAACAATGAGCAGTTCTTC. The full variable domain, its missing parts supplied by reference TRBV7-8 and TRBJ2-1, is GAGVSQSPRYKVAKRGQDVALRCDPISGHVSLFWYQQALGQGPEFLTYFQNEAQLDKSGLPSDRFFAERPEGSVSTLKIQRTQQEDSAVYLCSSSRETSGGTRINNEQFFGPGTRLTVL.

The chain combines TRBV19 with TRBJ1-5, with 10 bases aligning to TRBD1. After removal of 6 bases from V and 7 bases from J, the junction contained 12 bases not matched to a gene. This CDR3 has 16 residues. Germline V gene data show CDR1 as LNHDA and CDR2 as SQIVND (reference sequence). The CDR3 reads CASRRALDRGKQPQHF. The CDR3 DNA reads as TGTGCCAGTAGACGCGCCTTGGACAGGGGGAAACAGCCCCAGCATTTT.

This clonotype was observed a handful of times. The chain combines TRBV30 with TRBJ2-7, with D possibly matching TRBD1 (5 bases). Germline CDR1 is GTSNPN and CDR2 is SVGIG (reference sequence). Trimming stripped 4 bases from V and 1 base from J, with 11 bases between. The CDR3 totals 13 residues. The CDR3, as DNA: TGTGCCTGGAAGGGGTACTCGTCCTACGAGCAGTACTTC. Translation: CAWKGYSSYEQYF.

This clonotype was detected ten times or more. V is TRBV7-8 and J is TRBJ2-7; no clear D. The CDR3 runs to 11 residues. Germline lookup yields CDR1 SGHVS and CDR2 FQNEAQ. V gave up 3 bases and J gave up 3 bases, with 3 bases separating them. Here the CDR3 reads CASSFDYEQYF. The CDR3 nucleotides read TGTGCCAGCAGCTTTGACTACGAGCAGTACTTC.

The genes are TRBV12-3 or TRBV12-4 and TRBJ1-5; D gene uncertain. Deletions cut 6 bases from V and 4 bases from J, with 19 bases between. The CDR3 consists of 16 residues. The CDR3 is CASSNSSAGPNQPQHF. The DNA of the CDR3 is TGTGCCAGCAGCAACAGCAGTGCCGGACCGAATCAGCCCCAGCATTTT.

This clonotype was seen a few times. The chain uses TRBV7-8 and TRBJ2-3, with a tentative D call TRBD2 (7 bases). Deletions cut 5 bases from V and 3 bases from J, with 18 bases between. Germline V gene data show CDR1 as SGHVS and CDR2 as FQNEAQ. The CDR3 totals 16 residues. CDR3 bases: TGTGCCAGCAGCGTAAGAGATCGGGGGGCAACAGATACGCAGTATTTT. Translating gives CASSVRDRGATDTQYF. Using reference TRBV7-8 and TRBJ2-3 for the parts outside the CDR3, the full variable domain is GAGVSQSPRYKVAKRGQDVALRCDPISGHVSLFWYQQALGQGPEFLTYFQNEAQLDKSGLPSDRFFAERPEGSVSTLKIQRTQQEDSAVYLCASSVRDRGATDTQYFGPGTRLTVL.

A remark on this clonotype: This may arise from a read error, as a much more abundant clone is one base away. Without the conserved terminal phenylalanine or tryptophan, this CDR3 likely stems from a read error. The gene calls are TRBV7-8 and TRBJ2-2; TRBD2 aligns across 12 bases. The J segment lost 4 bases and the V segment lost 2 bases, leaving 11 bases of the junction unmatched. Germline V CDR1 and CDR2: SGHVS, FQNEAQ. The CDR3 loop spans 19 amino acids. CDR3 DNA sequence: TGTGCCAGCAGCTTATTTTTGGCTAGCGGGGGGGCCGGCACCGGGGAGCTGTTTTTG. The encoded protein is CASSLFLASGGAGTGELFL.

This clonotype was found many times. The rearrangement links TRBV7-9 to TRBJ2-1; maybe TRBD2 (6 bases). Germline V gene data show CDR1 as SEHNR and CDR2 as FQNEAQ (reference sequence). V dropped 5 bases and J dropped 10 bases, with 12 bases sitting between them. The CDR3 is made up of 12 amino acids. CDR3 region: CASSPGVQEQFF. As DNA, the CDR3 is TGTGCCAGCAGCCCGGGGGTTCAGGAGCAGTTCTTC.

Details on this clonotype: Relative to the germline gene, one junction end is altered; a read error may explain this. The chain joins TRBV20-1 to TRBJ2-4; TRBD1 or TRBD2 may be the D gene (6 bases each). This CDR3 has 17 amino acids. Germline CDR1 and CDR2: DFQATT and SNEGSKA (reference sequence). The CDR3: CSARDDAGVLAKNIHYF. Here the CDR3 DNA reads TGCAGTGCTAGAGATGACGCAGGGGTACTAGCCAAAAACATTCATTACTTC.

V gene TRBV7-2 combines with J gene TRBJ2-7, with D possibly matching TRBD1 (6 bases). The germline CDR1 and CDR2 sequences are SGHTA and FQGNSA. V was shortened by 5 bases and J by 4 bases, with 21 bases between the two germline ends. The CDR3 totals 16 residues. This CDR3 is CASSTNYRAQCYEQYF. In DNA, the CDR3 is TGTGCCAGCAGCACTAATTACAGGGCGCAGTGTTACGAGCAGTACTTC. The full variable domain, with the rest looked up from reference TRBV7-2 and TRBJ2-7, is GAGVSQSPSNKVTEKGKDVELRCDPISGHTALYWYRQSLGQGLEFLIYFQGNSAPDKSGLPSDRFSAERTGGSVSTLTIQRTQQEDSAVYLCASSTNYRAQCYEQYFGPGTRLTVT.

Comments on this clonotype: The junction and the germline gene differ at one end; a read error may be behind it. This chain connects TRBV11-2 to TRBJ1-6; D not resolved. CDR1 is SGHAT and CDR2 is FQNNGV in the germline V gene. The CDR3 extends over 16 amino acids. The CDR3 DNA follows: TGTGCCAGCAGCCTGCGGGCCACGCCAAACGGTTCACCCCTGCAATTT. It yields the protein CASSLRATPNGSPLQF.